Following are 22 T cell receptor beta chains from one sample sequenced in a study of blood T cell repertoires in COVID-19. TCRdb's copy holds only in-frame clones and misses some; the assay was immunoSEQ multiplex PCR. The sample includes about 55,000 clones, about nine tenths seen only once; the top ten take 14%. The sample taken for sequencing was peripheral blood. The source of these receptors is a human donor with active COVID-19. The donor label of this sample is uncertain.

The V call is TRBV6-5, the J call TRBJ2-1; TRBD2 aligns across 10 bases. The ends lost 4 bases at V and 14 bases at J; junction bases unmatched: 8. This CDR3 is built from 13 residues. Germline V CDR1 and CDR2: MNHEY, SVGAGI. As DNA, the CDR3 is TGTGCCAGCAGTTGGGGAGCGGGAGGGCCCGAGTTCTTC. It codes for CASSWGAGGPEFF.

This rearrangement joins TRBV27 to TRBJ1-3; D is uncertain. Deletions cut 3 bases from V and 2 bases from J, with 11 bases between. Germline V gene sequence: CDR1 MNHEY, CDR2 SMNVEV (reference sequence). The CDR3 contains 15 residues. This CDR3 reads CASSFRGGTGNTIYF. CDR3 nucleotides: TGTGCCAGCAGTTTCAGAGGTGGAACTGGAAACACCATATATTTT.

This chain links TRBV19 with TRBJ2-7; tentative D call: TRBD2 (6 bases). The CDR3 length is 13 residues. Germline loops: CDR1 LNHDA, CDR2 SQIVND (reference sequence). V was shortened by 10 bases and J by 2 bases, with 15 bases between the two germline ends. The CDR3: CATRLGGAYEQYF. The CDR3 DNA reads as TGTGCCACCCGACTAGGAGGGGCCTACGAGCAGTACTTC. Full variable domain (outside the CDR3, taken from reference TRBV19 and TRBJ2-7): DGGITQSPKYLFRKEGQNVTLSCEQNLNHDAMYWYRQDPGQGLRLIYYSQIVNDFQKGDIAEGYSVSREKKESFPLTVTSAQKNPTAFYLCATRLGGAYEQYFGPGTRLTVT.

The rearrangement uses TRBV3-1 (or the pseudogene TRBV3-2) and TRBJ1-3, with D unresolved. Germline lookup yields CDR1 LGHDT and CDR2 YNNKEL (reference sequence). The CDR3 consists of 16 residues. The V end lost 3 bases, the J end lost 1 base, and 13 bases lay between the germline ends. DNA for the CDR3: TGTGCCAGCAGCCACGCGGGGATCTTATCTGGAAACACCATATATTTT. This sequence encodes CASSHAGILSGNTIYF.

The chain carries TRBV2 and TRBJ1-1, with 7 positions matching TRBD1. This CDR3 has 16 amino acids. Looked up from germline, CDR1 is SNHLY and CDR2 is FYNNEI. V trimming: 1 base; J trimming: 0 bases; junction bases outside the gene matches: 5. The chain's CDR3 is CASSEEQGRMNTEAFF. The CDR3 bases are TGTGCCAGCAGTGAAGAACAGGGGAGGATGAACACTGAAGCTTTCTTT.

The V gene is TRBV3-1 (or the pseudogene TRBV3-2), the J gene TRBJ2-2; 7 bases map to TRBD2. The CDR3 length is 14 residues. The germline CDR1 and CDR2 sequences are LGHDT and YNNKEL (reference sequence). V gave up 3 bases and J gave up 4 bases; unmatched junction bases: 2. CDR3 protein: CASSHLAATGELFF. The CDR3 coding sequence is TGTGCCAGCAGCCATCTAGCGGCCACCGGGGAGCTGTTTTTT.

This clone has just one count. The J gene is TRBJ2-3, the V gene TRBV12-3 or TRBV12-4; D ambiguous. The CDR3 covers 13 residues. The V end lost 7 bases, the J end lost 0 bases, and 8 bases lay between the germline ends. The CDR3 bases are TGTGCCAGCATCGGAGATAGCACAGATACGCAGTATTTT. This codes for CASIGDSTDTQYF.

The chain employs TRBV7-2 and TRBJ2-3; TRBD2 matches 7 bases. Germline assignment: CDR1 SGHTA and CDR2 FQGNSA. The CDR3 runs to 16 residues. The junction had 8 bases not matched to a gene; V was cut back by 5 bases and J by 0 bases. DNA of the CDR3: TGTGCCAGCAGCCTAAAAGGGACTACTAGCACAGATACGCAGTATTTT. Residues: CASSLKGTTSTDTQYF.

The chain employs TRBV4-1 and TRBJ1-5; the D is unclear. In germline, CDR1 is MGHRA, CDR2 YSYEKL. The CDR3 spans 14 residues. V was trimmed by 2 bases and J by 7 bases, leaving 12 bases between them. CDR3 DNA sequence: TGCGCCAGCAGCCAAACCGAGAGGCGGCAGCCCCAGCATTTT. Its protein is CASSQTERRQPQHF.

J is TRBJ2-3 and V is TRBV5-1; TRBD2 matches at 10 bases. Germline CDR1 and CDR2: SGHRS and YFSETQ. V shed 0 bases and J 3 bases; nucleotides not matched to a gene: 7. The CDR3 contains 17 residues. CDR3 coding DNA: TGCGCCAGCAGCTTGGTACCAGCGGGAGGGATTACAGATACGCAGTATTTT. It encodes CASSLVPAGGITDTQYF.

The CDR3: CASSLPGLAGNTGELFF. The CDR3 coding sequence is TGTGCCAGCAGCCTACCGGGACTAGCGGGAAACACCGGGGAGCTGTTTTTT. The V call is TRBV3-1 (or the pseudogene TRBV3-2), the J call TRBJ2-2; 13 nucleotides match TRBD2. The trim removed 4 bases at V and 2 bases at J, leaving 4 bases unmatched. There are 17 residues in the CDR3. The germline V gene has CDR1 LGHDT and CDR2 YNNKEL (reference sequence).

The chain employs TRBV19 and TRBJ1-5; perhaps TRBD1 as D (6 bases). V gave up 0 bases and J gave up 9 bases, with 12 bases separating them. Germline CDR1 is LNHDA and CDR2 is SQIVND (reference sequence). This CDR3 spans 14 amino acids. The DNA of the CDR3 is TGTGCCAGTAGTATAGAACAGGGAAAGGGGCCCCAGCATTTT. Translated: CASSIEQGKGPQHF.

J is TRBJ2-7 and V is TRBV9; 7 nucleotides line up with TRBD1. The V gene end was trimmed by 3 bases and the J gene end by 7 bases; junction bases not matched to a gene: 16. This CDR3 is built from 16 residues. Germline assignment: CDR1 SGDLS and CDR2 YYNGEE. The CDR3 is CASSESRDSPLGEQYV. The CDR3 nucleotides read TGTGCCAGCAGCGAAAGCCGGGACAGCCCTTTGGGAGAGCAGTACGTC.

This chain connects TRBV27 to TRBJ1-5, with D perhaps TRBD1 (6 bases). The CDR3 length is 14 residues. The germline CDR1 and CDR2 sequences are MNHEY and SMNVEV (reference sequence). Deletions cut 6 bases from V and 7 bases from J, with 16 bases between. CDR3 protein: CASSEEGVSQPQHF. In nucleotides, the CDR3 is TGTGCCAGCAGCGAAGAGGGGGTGAGCCAGCCCCAGCATTTT.

Details on this clone: One end of the junction fails to match germline, which may point to a read error. This chain connects TRBV3-1 (or the pseudogene TRBV3-2) to TRBJ1-6, with a possible D match to TRBD1 (5 bases). Germline lookup yields CDR1 LGHDT and CDR2 YNNKEL (reference sequence). The CDR3 totals 11 residues. Here the CDR3 DNA reads TGTGCCAGCAGCCAAGGACAGTACGTCTACTTT. Residues: CASSQGQYVYF.

The V gene is TRBV27, the J gene TRBJ2-4; the match to TRBD1 covers 7 bases. V gave up 5 bases and J gave up 2 bases; unmatched junction bases: 3. The length of the CDR3 is 14 residues. Germline loops: CDR1 MNHEY, CDR2 SMNVEV (reference sequence). Here the CDR3 reads CASSLRGTKNIQYF. As DNA, the CDR3 is TGTGCCAGCAGTCTCAGGGGGACCAAAAACATTCAGTACTTC.

The chain has TRBV10-3 and TRBJ1-2; D call uncertain. This CDR3 has 12 amino acids. V was shortened by 4 bases and J by 6 bases, with 9 bases between the two germline ends. CDR1 is ENHRY and CDR2 is SYGVKD in the germline V gene. The DNA of the CDR3 is TGTGCCATCAGTGTCACATTACATGGCTACACCTTC. It specifies CAISVTLHGYTF.

This clone was seen only once. This chain connects TRBV5-8 to TRBJ2-3, with D maybe TRBD2 (6 bases). The germline V gene has CDR1 SGHTS and CDR2 YDEGEE. The V and J ends lost 0 bases and 5 bases respectively, with 16 bases between them. CDR3 length: 16 amino acids. The CDR3 here is CASSLASGGLGDTQYF. CDR3 coding DNA: TGTGCCAGCAGCTTGGCGTCCGGAGGGCTGGGAGATACGCAGTATTTT.

The CDR3 sequence is CASRMGGGGNYEQYF. The CDR3 DNA reads as TGTGCCAGCAGAATGGGTGGAGGCGGGAACTACGAGCAGTACTTC. This chain connects TRBV27 to TRBJ2-7; perhaps TRBD2 as D (6 bases). V lost 6 bases, J lost 3 bases, and 18 bases lay in between. The germline V gene encodes CDR1 MNHEY and CDR2 SMNVEV (reference sequence). CDR3 size: 15 residues.

A single count supports this clone. CDR3 loop: CSVTTGTDTQYF. In DNA, the CDR3 is TGCAGCGTTACTACGGGGACAGATACGCAGTATTTT. The rearrangement links TRBV29-1 to TRBJ2-3; maybe TRBD2 (5 bases). CDR3 length: 12 amino acids. V lost 5 bases and J 3 bases, leaving 9 bases between the germline ends. Germline V CDR1 and CDR2: SQVTM, ANQGSEA.

This clone is a singleton in its sample. The V and J genes are TRBV13 and TRBJ2-7, with TRBD1 matching over 10 bases. The ends lost 8 bases at V and 5 bases at J; junction bases unmatched: 12. This CDR3 contains 15 residues. Per the germline V gene, CDR1 is PRHDT and CDR2 is FYEKMQ (reference sequence). The CDR3 DNA is TGTGCCAGCGGAAGAAGGGGACAGGGGAACCACGAGCAGTACGTC. Translation gives CASGRRGQGNHEQYV.

The chain recombines TRBV19 with TRBJ1-6; D unresolved. The CDR3 is 15 residues long. Germline V gene data show CDR1 as LNHDA and CDR2 as SQIVND (reference sequence). Trimming removed 9 bases at V and 0 bases at J, with 12 bases between. DNA of the CDR3: TGTGCCAGCCACCTAGGGAGCTCCTATAATTCACCCCTCCACTTT. It translates to CASHLGSSYNSPLHF.